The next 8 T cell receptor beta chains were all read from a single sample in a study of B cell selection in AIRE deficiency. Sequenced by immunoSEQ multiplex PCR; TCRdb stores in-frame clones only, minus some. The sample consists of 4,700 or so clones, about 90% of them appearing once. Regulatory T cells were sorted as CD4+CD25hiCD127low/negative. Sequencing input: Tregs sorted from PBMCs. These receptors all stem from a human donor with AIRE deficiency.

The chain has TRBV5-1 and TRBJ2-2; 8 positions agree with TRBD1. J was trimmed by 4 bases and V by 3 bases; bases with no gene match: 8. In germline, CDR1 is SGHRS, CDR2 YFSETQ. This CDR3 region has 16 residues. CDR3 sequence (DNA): TGCGCCAGCAGCTCCGGACAGGGCCTACTCACCGGGGAGCTGTTTTTT. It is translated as CASSSGQGLLTGELFF.

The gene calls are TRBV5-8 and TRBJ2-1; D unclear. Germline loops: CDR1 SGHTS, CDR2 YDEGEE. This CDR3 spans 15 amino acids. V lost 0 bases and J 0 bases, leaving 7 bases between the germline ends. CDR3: CASSLGRSSYNEQFF. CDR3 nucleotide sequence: TGTGCCAGCAGCTTGGGGAGAAGCTCCTACAATGAGCAGTTCTTC.

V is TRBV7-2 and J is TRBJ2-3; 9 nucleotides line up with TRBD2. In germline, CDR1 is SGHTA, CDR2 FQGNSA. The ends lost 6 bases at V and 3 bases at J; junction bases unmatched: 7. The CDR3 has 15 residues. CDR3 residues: CASRKSGGRTDTQYF. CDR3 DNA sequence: TGTGCCAGCAGGAAAAGCGGGGGGAGAACAGATACGCAGTATTTT. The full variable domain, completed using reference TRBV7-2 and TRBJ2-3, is GAGVSQSPSNKVTEKGKDVELRCDPISGHTALYWYRQSLGQGLEFLIYFQGNSAPDKSGLPSDRFSAERTGGSVSTLTIQRTQQEDSAVYLCASRKSGGRTDTQYFGPGTRLTVL.

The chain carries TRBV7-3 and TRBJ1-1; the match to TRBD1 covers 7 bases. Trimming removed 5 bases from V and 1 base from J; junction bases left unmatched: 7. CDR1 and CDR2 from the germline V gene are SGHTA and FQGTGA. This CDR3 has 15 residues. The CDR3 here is CASSLMGTENTEAFF. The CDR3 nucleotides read TGTGCCAGCAGCCTAATGGGGACAGAGAACACTGAAGCTTTCTTT.

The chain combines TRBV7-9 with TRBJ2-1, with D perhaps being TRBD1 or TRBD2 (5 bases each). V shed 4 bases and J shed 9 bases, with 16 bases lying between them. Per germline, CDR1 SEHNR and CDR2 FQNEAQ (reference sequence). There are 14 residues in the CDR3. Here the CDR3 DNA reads TGTGCCAGCAGCTGGGGGTATGTCACCGCTGAGCAGTTCTTC. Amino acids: CASSWGYVTAEQFF.

CDR3 region: CASRGRKRGYTF. In DNA, the CDR3 is TGTGCCAGCAGGGGGAGGAAAAGAGGCTACACCTTC. This chain links TRBV6-5 with TRBJ1-2; no definite D call. This CDR3 contains 12 residues. V shed 6 bases and J shed 8 bases, with 13 bases lying between them. Germline assignment: CDR1 MNHEY and CDR2 SVGAGI.

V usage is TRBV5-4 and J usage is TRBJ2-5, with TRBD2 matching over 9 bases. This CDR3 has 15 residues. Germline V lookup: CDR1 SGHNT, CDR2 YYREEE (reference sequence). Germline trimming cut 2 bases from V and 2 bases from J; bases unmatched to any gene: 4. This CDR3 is CASSLWRGGQETQYF. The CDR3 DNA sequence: TGTGCCAGCAGCTTATGGCGGGGGGGGCAAGAGACCCAGTACTTC.

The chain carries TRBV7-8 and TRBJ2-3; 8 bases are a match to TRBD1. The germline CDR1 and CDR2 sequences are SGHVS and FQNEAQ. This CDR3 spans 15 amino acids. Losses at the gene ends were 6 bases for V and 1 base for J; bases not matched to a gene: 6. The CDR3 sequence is CASSLQGQGTDTQYF. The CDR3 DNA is TGTGCCAGCAGTTTGCAGGGACAGGGCACAGATACGCAGTATTTT.